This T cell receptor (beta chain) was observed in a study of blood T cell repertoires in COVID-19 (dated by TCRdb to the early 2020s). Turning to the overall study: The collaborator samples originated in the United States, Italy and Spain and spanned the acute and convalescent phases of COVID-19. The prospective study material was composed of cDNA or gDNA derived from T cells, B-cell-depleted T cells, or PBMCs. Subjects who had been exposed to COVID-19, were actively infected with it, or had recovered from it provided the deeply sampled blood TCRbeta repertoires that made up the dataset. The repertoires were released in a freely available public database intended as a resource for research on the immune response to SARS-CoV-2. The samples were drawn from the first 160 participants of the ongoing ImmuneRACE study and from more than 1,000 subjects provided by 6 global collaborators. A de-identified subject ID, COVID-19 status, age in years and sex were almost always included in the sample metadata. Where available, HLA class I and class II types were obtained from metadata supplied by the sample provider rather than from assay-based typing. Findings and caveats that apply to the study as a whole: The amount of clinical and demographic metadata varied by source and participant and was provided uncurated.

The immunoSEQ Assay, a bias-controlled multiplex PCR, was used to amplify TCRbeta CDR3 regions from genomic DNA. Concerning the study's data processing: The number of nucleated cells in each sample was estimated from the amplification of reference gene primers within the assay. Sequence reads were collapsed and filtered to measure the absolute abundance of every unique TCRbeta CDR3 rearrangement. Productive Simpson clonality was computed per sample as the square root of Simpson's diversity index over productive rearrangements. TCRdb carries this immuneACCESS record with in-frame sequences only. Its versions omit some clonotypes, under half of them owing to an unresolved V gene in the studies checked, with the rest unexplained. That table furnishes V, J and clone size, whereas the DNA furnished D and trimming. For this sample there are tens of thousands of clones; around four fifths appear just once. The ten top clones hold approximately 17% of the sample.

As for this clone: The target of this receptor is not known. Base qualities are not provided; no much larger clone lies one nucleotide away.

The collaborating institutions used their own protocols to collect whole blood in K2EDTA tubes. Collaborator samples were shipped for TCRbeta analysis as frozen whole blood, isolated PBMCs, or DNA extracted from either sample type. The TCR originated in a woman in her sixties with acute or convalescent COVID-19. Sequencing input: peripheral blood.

The CDR3: CASSYGAGIGLSGYTF. The nucleotide sequence is TGTGCCAGCAGTTACGGAGCCGGGATAGGTTTATCTGGCTACACCTTC. The chain is encoded by TRBV6-5 joined to TRBJ1-2, with the identity of the D gene unclear. The CDR3 measures 16 amino acids from cysteine to phenylalanine. Solely the CDR3 DNA is kept, with 48 bases framed from the first base. The germline V gene sets CDR1 to MNHEY and CDR2 to SVGAGI. V lost 2 bases and J lost 7 bases; the stretch between them is 20 bases long.